This T cell receptor (beta chain) was found in a study of cytomegalovirus exposure and HLA in healthy donors. Regarding this clone: Its antigen is unknown.

The V and J ends lost 2 bases and 1 base, in that order; junction bases with no gene match: 8. This CDR3 has 17 amino acids. Germline CDR1 reads SGHVS; CDR2 reads FQNEAQ. Clones were sequenced by immunoSEQ multiplex PCR, and TCRdb holds only the in-frame ones, with some missing. The sample holds 73,000 or so clones, about 93% seen once. The study's findings and limits: In vitro data verified a few CMV-associated chains as specific for CMV antigens. The study recorded 150 to 200 TCR beta chains that were cytomegalovirus-associated. Usually a TCR sequence was rare, but some public TCRs were found in many donors.

The donors were part of the validation cohort, which consisted of approximately 110 subjects and was separate from the first cohort of 600 to 850 subjects. The chain uses TRBV7-8 and TRBJ2-3; 8 nucleotides align to TRBD2. This TCR was sampled from a woman younger than 30 in good health and CMV-seropositive. Sequenced: PBMCs. CDR3 nucleotide sequence: TGTGCCAGCAGCTTATACGGGAGGGATTTCGGCACAGATACGCAGTATTTT. It translates to CASSLYGRDFGTDTQYF.